This T cell receptor beta chain was sequenced in a study of blood T cells in healthy people across ages. The CDR3 totals 18 residues. Trimming took 1 base from V and 7 from J; bases not matched to a gene: 17. Germline V gives CDR1 LGHDT, CDR2 YNNKEL (reference sequence). The authors ran a second PCR of roughly 6 to 11 cycles using a sample-barcoded 5' primer and a J-beta primer mix. TCRdb reanalysed the 5' RACE reads using MiXCR and keeps one entry per CDR3 protein. This table has 1.5 million to 1.9 million distinct CDR3 sequences, under 55% appearing once. Donation came from healthy Caucasian individuals in Russia who were aged about 6 to 90. This clonotype turned up a few times. The antigen remains undetermined. Whole-study results and caveats: For the donors, CMV status was unknown and possibly confounded expanded clonotype changes. Those diversity estimates obtained from one million T cells were thought to be underestimates.

The rearrangement uses TRBV3-1 and TRBJ2-7; 9 bases match TRBD2. Input material: blood. The source of this sequence is a woman aged 18-29 years in good health. Here the CDR3 DNA reads TGTGCCAGCAGCCAAGTCGTATCTAGCGGGAAAGTCGACAATGAGCAGTACTTC. Amino acids: CASSQVVSSGKVDNEQYF.